These 26 T cell receptor beta chains originate from one sample sequenced in a study of memory CD4+ T cells and cytomegalovirus serostatus. Single viable CD3+CD4+CD8-CD45RO+ cells were sorted as the memory CD4+ T cells. Repertoires were generated with immunoSEQ multiplex PCR, while TCRdb's copy carries only in-frame clones and drops some. The repertoire holds approximately 53,000 clones, with roughly 80% as singletons. Source material: memory CD4+ T cells from blood. The receptors shown here come from an adult in good health and CMV-seronegative.

This rearrangement joins TRBV27 to TRBJ2-7; D is possibly TRBD1 (5 bases). This CDR3 spans 14 amino acids. The V gene lost 5 bases and the J gene lost 2 bases, with 13 bases spanning the gap. Germline V lookup: CDR1 MNHEY, CDR2 SMNVEV (reference sequence). CDR3 in DNA: TGTGCCAGCAGTCCCCAAGGGGTCACCTACGAGCAGTACTTC. This encodes CASSPQGVTYEQYF.

This clone was recorded once. The rearrangement uses TRBV14 and TRBJ2-5, with D uncertain. CDR1 is SGHDN, CDR2 FVKESK, per germline. The V end was cut by 4 bases, the J end by 4 bases, with 10 bases between. The CDR3 contains 13 residues. The CDR3 reads CASSLFLLETQYF. The CDR3 nucleotides are TGTGCCAGCAGCCTGTTTCTCTTAGAGACCCAGTACTTC. Together with reference TRBV14 and TRBJ2-5, the CDR3 gives the full variable domain: EAGVTQFPSHSVIEKGQTVTLRCDPISGHDNLYWYRRVMGKEIKFLLHFVKESKQDESGMPNNRFLAERTGGTYSTLKVQPAELEDSGVYFCASSLFLLETQYFGPGTRLLVL.

The chain recombines TRBV5-6 with TRBJ2-7; a weak D match, TRBD2 (6 bases). The CDR3 runs 14 residues. Germline CDR1 is SGHDT and CDR2 is YYEEEE. Trimming cost V 2 bases and J 2 bases, with 11 bases left between them. The CDR3, as DNA: TGTGCCAGCAGCTTCGTAGGGAGGCCCTACGAGCAGTACTTC. Residues: CASSFVGRPYEQYF.

The rearrangement uses TRBV11-2 and TRBJ2-7, with D unclear. V lost 4 bases, J lost 2 bases, and 12 bases lay in between. Germline V gene lookup returns CDR1 SGHAT and CDR2 FQNNGV. The CDR3 is 14 amino acids. The CDR3 DNA is TGTGCCAGCAGCTCGTTGACGGGCCCCTACGAGCAGTACTTC. Residues: CASSSLTGPYEQYF.

The chain recombines TRBV7-9 with TRBJ2-1; unclear D gene. Germline V gene sequence: CDR1 SEHNR, CDR2 FQNEAQ (reference sequence). This CDR3 has 14 amino acids. Trimming left V 1 base short and J 1 base short, with 5 bases between. The CDR3 sequence: CASSLEGSYNEQFF. CDR3 nucleotides: TGTGCCAGCAGCTTAGAGGGATCCTACAATGAGCAGTTCTTC.

V usage is TRBV5-1 and J usage is TRBJ2-1; 7 nucleotides match TRBD1. The CDR3 contains 15 residues. With V trimmed by 3 bases and J by 0 bases, 3 bases remained unmatched. CDR1 and CDR2 (germline): SGHRS, YFSETQ. The CDR3 is CASSSGQSSYNEQFF. DNA of the CDR3: TGCGCCAGCAGCTCGGGACAGAGCTCCTACAATGAGCAGTTCTTC.

This clone was found once. The rearrangement uses TRBV19 and TRBJ2-7; 8 bases align to TRBD1. Germline V gene data show CDR1 as LNHDA and CDR2 as SQIVND (reference sequence). V shed 2 bases and J 6 bases; nucleotides not matched to a gene: 6. The CDR3 runs 14 residues. CDR3 bases: TGTGCCAGTAGTATATCTAGGACAGGGCGCGAGCAGTACTTC. It is translated as CASSISRTGREQYF.

This chain connects TRBV7-9 to TRBJ2-7; D gene uncertain. The CDR3 contains 13 residues. V shed 3 bases and J shed 6 bases, with 12 bases lying between them. The V gene's germline CDR1 is SEHNR and CDR2 FQNEAQ (reference sequence). The CDR3 DNA reads as TGTGCCAGCAGCTTGTCCAGGATCCCCGAGCAGTACTTC. Protein: CASSLSRIPEQYF.

This clone appeared a single time. The chain combines TRBV2 with TRBJ2-3; D unclear. V was clipped by 6 bases and J by 6 bases, with 4 bases between them. Germline assignment: CDR1 SNHLY and CDR2 FYNNEI. There are 10 residues in the CDR3. Here the CDR3 reads CASREDTQYF. CDR3 nucleotide sequence: TGTGCCAGCAGGGAGGATACGCAGTATTTT. The full variable domain, with the rest looked up from reference TRBV2 and TRBJ2-3, is EPEVTQTPSHQVTQMGQEVILRCVPISNHLYFYWYRQILGQKVEFLVSFYNNEISEKSEIFDDQFSVERPDGSNFTLKIRSTKLEDSAMYFCASREDTQYFGPGTRLTVL.

The J gene is TRBJ1-1, the V gene TRBV5-4; D unclear. V was shortened by 0 bases and J by 1 base, with 13 bases between the two germline ends. Germline lookup yields CDR1 SGHNT and CDR2 YYREEE (reference sequence). This CDR3 comprises 16 residues. CDR3 sequence: CASSLGGFGRNTEAFF. Here the CDR3 DNA reads TGTGCCAGCAGCTTGGGCGGATTTGGGAGGAACACTGAAGCTTTCTTT.

There are a few counts of this clone. The chain joins TRBV11-3 to TRBJ2-7; 7 bases align to TRBD1. This CDR3 contains 14 residues. Germline CDR1 and CDR2: SGHNT and YENEEA. V was pared by 6 bases and J by 3 bases, with 8 bases of the junction left unmatched. CDR3 sequence reads: CASSSKAGGYEQYF. CDR3 in DNA: TGTGCCAGCAGTTCGAAGGCAGGGGGCTACGAGCAGTACTTC.

This clone was recorded a few times. The rearrangement uses TRBV4-2 and TRBJ2-1; TRBD2 aligns across 13 bases. The CDR3 extends over 15 amino acids. V lost 8 bases to trimming and J lost 5 bases; unmatched junction nucleotides: 6. Per germline, CDR1 LGHNA and CDR2 YNFKEQ. The CDR3 coding sequence is TGTGCCAGCGGACGGACTAGCGGGAGAGACAATGAGCAGTTCTTC. Translation gives CASGRTSGRDNEQFF.

The V gene is TRBV7-2, the J gene TRBJ2-3, with D maybe TRBD2 (5 bases). The CDR3 loop spans 19 amino acids. In germline, CDR1 is SGHTA, CDR2 FQGNSA. The V and J ends lost 3 bases and 3 bases respectively, with 25 bases between them. CDR3 DNA: TGTGCCAGCAGCTTCACCCTTACCCAACTAGGCCACTCGACAGATACGCAGTATTTT. Its protein product is CASSFTLTQLGHSTDTQYF.

J is TRBJ2-7 and V is TRBV5-8; D tentatively reads TRBD1 or TRBD2 (5 bases each). The CDR3 loop spans 15 amino acids. With 4 bases removed from V and 0 bases from J, the gap between germline ends came to 14 bases. Germline V lookup: CDR1 SGHTS, CDR2 YDEGEE. CDR3 sequence reads: CASSLRDPSSYEQYF. In nucleotides, the CDR3 is TGTGCCAGCAGCCTCCGGGACCCGAGCTCCTACGAGCAGTACTTC.

The V call is TRBV2, the J call TRBJ2-3; unclear D gene. Trimming took 6 bases from V and 0 from J, leaving 13 bases between them. The CDR3 length is 15 residues. Per germline, CDR1 SNHLY and CDR2 FYNNEI. The CDR3 DNA sequence: TGTGCCAGCAGCTCTGACTTCTCTAGCACAGATACGCAGTATTTT. Protein product: CASSSDFSSTDTQYF. Based on the CDR3 plus reference TRBV2 and TRBJ2-3, the full variable domain is EPEVTQTPSHQVTQMGQEVILRCVPISNHLYFYWYRQILGQKVEFLVSFYNNEISEKSEIFDDQFSVERPDGSNFTLKIRSTKLEDSAMYFCASSSDFSSTDTQYFGPGTRLTVL.

The V call is TRBV11-2, the J call TRBJ2-1; perhaps D is TRBD1 or TRBD2 (5 bases each). The germline V gene has CDR1 SGHAT and CDR2 FQNNGV. The V and J ends lost 2 bases and 3 bases respectively, with 8 bases between them. The CDR3 has 14 amino acids. This CDR3 reads CASSLWDGYNEQFF. In DNA form, the CDR3 reads TGTGCCAGCAGCTTATGGGACGGCTACAATGAGCAGTTCTTC.

The gene calls are TRBV29-1 and TRBJ2-2, with 7 bases lining up with TRBD1. V dropped 6 bases and J dropped 1; count of bases not matched to a gene: 5. The length of the CDR3 is 14 residues. CDR1 is SQVTM, CDR2 ANQGSEA, per germline. In nucleotides, the CDR3 is TGCAGCGTCAGACAGGGCTTGAACACCGGGGAGCTGTTTTTT. Translation: CSVRQGLNTGELFF.

V gene TRBV28 combines with J gene TRBJ2-2, with unresolved D. Trimming pared 4 bases from V and 1 base from J, leaving 16 bases between. The CDR3 contains 17 residues. Germline V CDR1 and CDR2: MDHEN, SYDVKM. This CDR3 is CASSYGRSFWNTGELFF. The CDR3 nucleotides read TGTGCCAGCAGTTACGGGCGTTCCTTTTGGAACACCGGGGAGCTGTTTTTT.

V is TRBV5-1 and J is TRBJ2-3; TRBD2 agrees at 10 bases. The germline V gene has CDR1 SGHRS and CDR2 YFSETQ. Losses at the gene ends were 3 bases for V and 3 bases for J; bases not matched to a gene: 7. This CDR3 has 16 residues. Here the CDR3 DNA reads TGCGCCAGCAGCTCGGGTTCTAGCGGGAGTACAGATACGCAGTATTTT. Amino acids: CASSSGSSGSTDTQYF.

The rearrangement links TRBV7-8 to TRBJ1-5, with 9 bases fitting TRBD1. V lost 5 bases, J lost 3 bases, and 8 bases stayed unmatched. The germline V gene has CDR1 SGHVS and CDR2 FQNEAQ. The CDR3 extends over 16 amino acids. CDR3 DNA: TGTGCCAGCAGCAGCCTGGGGACAGGGTACAATCAGCCCCAGCATTTT. Protein: CASSSLGTGYNQPQHF.

This chain uses TRBV6-1 with TRBJ2-5, with a possible D match to TRBD2 (6 bases). The CDR3 spans 14 residues. CDR1 is MNHNS and CDR2 is SASEGT in the germline V gene. Trimming removed 6 bases from V and 2 bases from J, with 13 bases in between. CDR3 nucleotide sequence: TGTGCCAGCAGGGAAACAGGAGGGCAAGAGACCCAGTACTTC. It encodes CASRETGGQETQYF.

The rearrangement links TRBV7-9 to TRBJ1-4; 7 bases match TRBD1. This CDR3 is built from 14 residues. V shed 5 bases, J shed 7 bases, and the junction held 7 bases outside the gene matches. Germline assignment: CDR1 SEHNR and CDR2 FQNEAQ (reference sequence). The CDR3 region is CASSHYRGGEKLFF. CDR3 sequence (DNA): TGTGCCAGCAGCCACTACAGGGGTGGTGAAAAACTGTTTTTT.

The CDR3 nucleotides are TGTGCCAGCAGCTTGGTGGGGTTCCCTGGCTCTGGGGCCAACGTCCTGACTTTC. It is translated as CASSLVGFPGSGANVLTF. The gene calls are TRBV5-8 and TRBJ2-6; D is unresolved. The V end lost 0 bases, the J end lost 0 bases, and 13 bases lay between the germline ends. The CDR3 totals 18 residues. Germline V CDR1 and CDR2: SGHTS, YDEGEE.

Notes on this clone: Other DNA sequences in this specimen translate into the identical CDR3. This chain uses TRBV28 with TRBJ2-3; D is undetermined. This CDR3 has 12 amino acids. From germline, CDR1 is MDHEN and CDR2 SYDVKM. V was pared by 6 bases and J by 0 bases, with 4 bases between. CDR3 in DNA: TGTGCCAGCAGGTCTAGCACAGATACGCAGTATTTT. Protein product: CASRSSTDTQYF.

The gene calls are TRBV7-9 and TRBJ2-6; 7 positions match TRBD1. Germline V CDR1 and CDR2: SEHNR, FQNEAQ (reference sequence). The CDR3 loop spans 17 amino acids. Germline trimming cut 3 bases from V and 2 bases from J; bases unmatched to any gene: 7. In DNA form, the CDR3 reads TGTGCCAGCAGCTTGGCACAGGGGACAGCTGGGGCCAACGTCCTGACTTTC. It codes for CASSLAQGTAGANVLTF.

This clone was detected a few times. This chain connects TRBV29-1 to TRBJ2-3; 9 bases are shared with TRBD2. J lost 8 bases, V lost 3 bases, and 12 bases had no gene match. The germline V gene has CDR1 SQVTM and CDR2 ANQGSEA. CDR3 length: 15 residues. The CDR3 coding sequence is TGCAGCGTTGATCTCGCGGGAGGGCCTCAGGGTACGCAGTATTTT. Its translation: CSVDLAGGPQGTQYF.